The 27 T cell receptor beta chains in this list originate from one sample, sequenced in a study of shared clonotypes between healthy human individuals. TCRdb keeps only in-frame clones here, not all; method: immunoSEQ multiplex PCR. The data hold 2.3 million or so clones, with more than 85% observed a single time. Sequencing was performed on naive CD4+ T cells from PBMCs. The subset here: CD45RA+ positively selected. These receptors were taken from a man younger than 30 in good health. Some clones in this sample may be carry-over from other donors' samples.

The chain recombines TRBV27 with TRBJ2-7, with D possibly being TRBD1 or TRBD2 (5 bases each). The CDR3 has 15 residues. From germline, CDR1 is MNHEY and CDR2 SMNVEV (reference sequence). Trimming shortened V by 1 base and J by 5 bases, and 15 bases separated the two germline ends. In DNA form, the CDR3 reads TGTGCCAGCAGTTTATACGGCACTAGGGGAGACGAGCAGTACTTC. Protein product: CASSLYGTRGDEQYF.

The genes are TRBV30 and TRBJ2-1, with D possibly being TRBD1 (5 bases). CDR3 length: 16 amino acids. CDR1 GTSNPN and CDR2 SVGIG come from the germline V gene (reference sequence). Trimming stripped 1 base from V and 7 bases from J, with 20 bases between. CDR3 bases: TGTGCCTGGAGTGGTACCCTCCGGAAGGGGCGGAATGAGCAGTTCTTC. It codes for CAWSGTLRKGRNEQFF.

This chain connects TRBV5-1 to TRBJ2-7, with TRBD1 identical over 9 bases. The ends lost 3 bases at V and 2 bases at J; junction bases unmatched: 6. CDR1 SGHRS and CDR2 YFSETQ come from the germline V gene. This CDR3 has 15 amino acids. The CDR3, as DNA: TGCGCCAGCAGCTCCTGGACAGGGGTGACCTACGAGCAGTACTTC. It encodes CASSSWTGVTYEQYF.

J is TRBJ2-4 and V is TRBV19, with D possibly being TRBD1 (8 bases). With 4 bases removed from V and 6 bases from J, the gap between germline ends came to 22 bases. CDR1 is LNHDA and CDR2 is SQIVND in the germline V gene (reference sequence). The CDR3 totals 17 residues. The CDR3 coding sequence is TGTGCCAGTAGTACCAGGGGGCGGGGGTCCCCTGGAAACATTCAGTACTTC. Encoded protein: CASSTRGRGSPGNIQYF.

The rearrangement uses TRBV27 and TRBJ2-7, with D uncertain. CDR1 is MNHEY, CDR2 SMNVEV, per germline (reference sequence). V was cut by 6 bases and J by 2 bases, with 14 bases left in between. The CDR3 runs to 14 residues. In nucleotides, the CDR3 is TGTGCCAGCAGCCGAGCCCAGGTGCCCTACGAGCAGTACTTC. As protein: CASSRAQVPYEQYF.

This chain links TRBV7-6 with TRBJ2-1; 7 bases match TRBD2. From germline, CDR1 is SGHVS and CDR2 FNYEAQ. Trimming cost V 5 bases and J 2 bases; bases outside gene matches: 15. This CDR3 is 18 amino acids long. The DNA for the CDR3 is TGTGCCAGCAGCGCCGTTGGAGGCGGGAGCGCCCCCTACAATGAGCAGTTCTTC. Translating it yields CASSAVGGGSAPYNEQFF. The full variable domain, its missing parts supplied by reference TRBV7-6 and TRBJ2-1, is GAGVSQSPRYKVTKRGQDVALRCDPISGHVSLYWYRQALGQGPEFLTYFNYEAQQDKSGLPNDRFSAERPEGSISTLTIQRTEQRDSAMYRCASSAVGGGSAPYNEQFFGPGTRLTVL.

The chain is built from TRBV9 and TRBJ2-1; TRBD2 agrees at 8 bases. J was trimmed by 12 bases and V by 0 bases; bases with no gene match: 11. The length of the CDR3 is 15 residues. In germline, CDR1 is SGDLS, CDR2 YYNGEE. CDR3 sequence: CASSVGGLVAQTQFF. In DNA form, the CDR3 reads TGTGCCAGCAGCGTAGGGGGACTAGTTGCCCAGACGCAGTTCTTC.

This clone was seen only a few times. The chain links TRBV4-1 to TRBJ1-5; D remains ambiguous. V lost 4 bases and J lost 7, with 17 bases in between. CDR1 MGHRA and CDR2 YSYEKL come from the germline V gene. The CDR3 is made up of 15 amino acids. The CDR3 DNA reads as TGCGCCAGCAGCCCGACGCATCCGCTTGAACAGCCCCAGCATTTT. Protein sequence: CASSPTHPLEQPQHF.

The chain couples TRBV28 to TRBJ1-1; D gene unclear. The CDR3 covers 15 residues. The V end lost 2 bases, the J end lost 1 base, and 11 bases lay between the germline ends. Germline-derived CDR1 and CDR2 are MDHEN and SYDVKM. CDR3 sequence reads: CASSLLALGNTEAFF. Written as DNA, the CDR3 is TGTGCCAGCAGTTTACTAGCTTTGGGGAACACTGAAGCTTTCTTT.

The chain combines TRBV5-4 with TRBJ1-3, with D hard to call. The CDR3 runs to 16 residues. V was shortened by 1 base and J by 0 bases, with 11 bases between the two germline ends. CDR1 and CDR2 (germline): SGHNT, YYREEE (reference sequence). DNA of the CDR3: TGTGCCAGCAGCTTGAGGTCCGCCACCTCTGGAAACACCATATATTTT. Its protein product is CASSLRSATSGNTIYF.

The rearrangement joins TRBV10-1 to TRBJ2-1, with TRBD2 matching over 10 bases. Germline CDR1 WNHNN, CDR2 SYGVQD (reference sequence). The CDR3 spans 14 residues. The V gene end was trimmed by 7 bases and the J gene end by 8 bases; junction bases not matched to a gene: 8. The CDR3 region is CASKRTSGEHEQFF. In DNA form, the CDR3 reads TGCGCCAGCAAAAGGACTAGCGGCGAACATGAGCAGTTCTTC.

The chain recombines TRBV4-1 with TRBJ1-3; tentative D call: TRBD1 (6 bases). Between the trimmed V and J ends, which lost 1 base and 2 bases, there was a span of 6 bases. Germline V lookup: CDR1 MGHRA, CDR2 YSYEKL. The CDR3 runs to 14 residues. DNA of the CDR3: TGCGCCAGCAGCCAAGCAGGGGCTGGAAACACCATATATTTT. Amino acids: CASSQAGAGNTIYF.

With respect to this clone: Other DNA sequences of this sample code for an identical CDR3. CDR3 residues: CATSRGGAESYEQYF. CDR3 in DNA: TGTGCCACCAGCAGAGGGGGGGCGGAGTCCTACGAGCAGTACTTC. The gene calls are TRBV15 and TRBJ2-7, with D perhaps assigned TRBD1 or TRBD2 (6 bases each). Germline V lookup: CDR1 LNHNV, CDR2 YYDKDF (reference sequence). CDR3 length equals 15 residues. The ends were cut back, 1 base at V and 1 base at J, with 11 bases in the middle.

The chain uses TRBV7-9 and TRBJ2-7; D is uncertain. With 7 bases removed from V and 3 bases from J, the gap between germline ends came to 13 bases. The CDR3 length is 13 residues. CDR1 and CDR2 (germline): SEHNR, FQNEAQ (reference sequence). This chain's CDR3 is CASTNIGDYEQYF. CDR3 sequence (DNA): TGTGCCAGCACCAACATTGGGGACTACGAGCAGTACTTC.

The gene calls are TRBV5-1 and TRBJ2-3; maybe TRBD1 (6 bases). V shed 3 bases and J shed 4 bases, with 15 bases lying between them. The CDR3 has 15 amino acids. The germline V gene has CDR1 SGHRS and CDR2 YFSETQ. For the CDR3, the DNA is TGCGCCAGCAGCTGGGGGACCTCAGGGGCAGATACGCAGTATTTT. Translation gives CASSWGTSGADTQYF.

V and J are TRBV2 and TRBJ2-7, with D possibly TRBD2 on 6 matching bases. This CDR3 spans 12 amino acids. Trimming stripped 8 bases from V and 3 bases from J, with 11 bases between. Germline V gives CDR1 SNHLY, CDR2 FYNNEI. This CDR3 reads CASYDGGYEQYF. The DNA of the CDR3 is TGTGCCAGCTATGACGGGGGCTACGAGCAGTACTTC. The full variable domain, in which reference TRBV2 and TRBJ2-7 provide the parts outside the CDR3, is EPEVTQTPSHQVTQMGQEVILRCVPISNHLYFYWYRQILGQKVEFLVSFYNNEISEKSEIFDDQFSVERPDGSNFTLKIRSTKLEDSAMYFCASYDGGYEQYFGPGTRLTVT.

The chain joins TRBV9 to TRBJ2-2, with TRBD1 matching 10 bases. CDR3 length: 12 residues. Germline loops: CDR1 SGDLS, CDR2 YYNGEE. V dropped 4 bases and J dropped 16; count of bases not matched to a gene: 7. This chain's CDR3 is CASSPGQGLAFF. The CDR3 region has the DNA TGTGCCAGCAGCCCGGGACAGGGGCTTGCGTTTTTT. Full variable domain (missing parts from reference TRBV9 and TRBJ2-2): DSGVTQTPKHLITATGQRVTLRCSPRSGDLSVYWYQQSLDQGLQFLIQYYNGEERAKGNILERFSAQQFPDLHSELNLSSLELGDSALYFCASSPGQGLAFFGEGSRLTVL.

This chain joins TRBV10-3 and TRBJ2-3, with 8 bases lining up with TRBD1. V was pared by 4 bases and J by 1 base, with 4 bases of the junction left unmatched. This CDR3 comprises 15 residues. Per germline, CDR1 ENHRY and CDR2 SYGVKD. CDR3 coding DNA: TGTGCCATCAGTGTTTCGGACAGGGGCACAGATACGCAGTATTTT. Its translation: CAISVSDRGTDTQYF.

J is TRBJ1-3 and V is TRBV4-2; D perhaps matches TRBD1 (5 bases). The germline gives CDR1 LGHNA, CDR2 YNFKEQ. V shed 0 bases and J shed 0 bases, with 15 bases lying between them. The CDR3 runs 18 residues. Written as DNA, the CDR3 is TGTGCCAGCAGCCAAGAACCGTTTACAGGCCCCTCTGGAAACACCATATATTTT. As protein: CASSQEPFTGPSGNTIYF.

This clone was counted a single time. V and J are TRBV30 and TRBJ1-5; D call uncertain. The germline V gene encodes CDR1 GTSNPN and CDR2 SVGIG (reference sequence). Trimming left V 2 bases short and J 0 bases short, with 11 bases between. This CDR3 spans 15 amino acids. The CDR3 sequence: CAWSPGLSSNQPQHF. The CDR3 DNA is TGTGCCTGGAGTCCAGGACTAAGTAGCAATCAGCCCCAGCATTTT.

A remark on this clone: The same CDR3 also results from other DNA sequences found in this sample. The chain combines TRBV20-1 with TRBJ1-1, with D perhaps matching TRBD1 (5 bases). Germline V gene sequence: CDR1 DFQATT, CDR2 SNEGSKA (reference sequence). The CDR3 is made up of 11 amino acids. V lost 6 bases to trimming and J lost 5 bases, with 10 bases between them. CDR3: CSAGGGTEAFF. The DNA for the CDR3 is TGCAGTGCCGGGGGGGGGACTGAAGCTTTCTTT.

The chain recombines TRBV25-1 with TRBJ2-5; D is undetermined. The CDR3 has 15 residues. Germline V gene sequence: CDR1 MGHDK, CDR2 SYGVNS. Trimming left V 1 base short and J 9 bases short, with 18 bases between. This CDR3 reads CASSELGGQPRPQYF. As DNA, the CDR3 is TGTGCCAGCAGTGAATTGGGTGGGCAGCCGAGGCCCCAGTACTTC.

The J gene is TRBJ2-3, the V gene TRBV19, with 8 bases matching TRBD1. J lost 3 bases, V lost 5 bases, and 25 bases had no gene match. Germline assignment: CDR1 LNHDA and CDR2 SQIVND (reference sequence). The CDR3 totals 21 residues. CDR3 protein: CASSHNGLFRPSTGVTDTQYF. The CDR3, as DNA: TGTGCCAGTAGTCACAATGGACTTTTCAGGCCCTCGACAGGGGTTACAGATACGCAGTATTTT.

The V call is TRBV18, the J call TRBJ1-4, with a possible D match to TRBD1 (5 bases). Per the germline V gene, CDR1 is KGHSH and CDR2 is LQKENI. The CDR3 spans 17 residues. Between the trimmed V and J ends, which lost 2 bases and 0 bases, there was a span of 13 bases. In DNA form, the CDR3 reads TGTGCCAGCTCACCAAAGGATTCAGGGTCAACTAATGAAAAACTGTTTTTT. This codes for CASSPKDSGSTNEKLFF.

CDR3 in DNA: TGTGCCACCACCTCCCGAAGCAGTTTAAATGAAAAACTGTTTTTT. Amino acids: CATTSRSSLNEKLFF. This chain uses TRBV15 with TRBJ1-4; no reliable D call. V lost 7 bases, J lost 5 bases, and 17 bases lay in between. The CDR3 contains 15 residues. Germline-derived CDR1 and CDR2 are LNHNV and YYDKDF (reference sequence).

The V gene is TRBV5-6, the J gene TRBJ2-7, with 10 bases that match TRBD2. Looked up from germline, CDR1 is SGHDT and CDR2 is YYEEEE. CDR3 length: 14 residues. V lost 6 bases to trimming and J lost 4 bases; unmatched junction nucleotides: 7. CDR3 sequence reads: CASTEIAGGYEQYF. The CDR3 DNA reads as TGTGCCAGCACCGAGATAGCGGGAGGTTACGAGCAGTACTTC.

The V call is TRBV6-1, the J call TRBJ2-5; D gene uncertain. The CDR3 has 14 amino acids. The V end was cut by 6 bases, the J end by 1 base, with 12 bases between. Per the germline V gene, CDR1 is MNHNS and CDR2 is SASEGT. CDR3 in amino acids: CASRFGPSQETQYF. CDR3 sequence (DNA): TGTGCCAGCAGGTTTGGCCCTTCCCAAGAGACCCAGTACTTC.